Presented here are 24 T cell receptor beta chains from one specimen sequenced in a study of blood T cell repertoires in COVID-19 (TCRdb year 2020). Receptor amplification or capture employed the immunoSEQ multiplex PCR assay. As stored in TCRdb, this immuneACCESS dataset retains in-frame rearrangements with V and J assigned. A fraction of the clones does not appear; measured against another copy, unresolved V genes explain less than half of the discrepancy, and the remainder lacks a known reason. The sample table shows roughly 200,000 clones, and around 80% are seen once. The ten most abundant clones make up under 10% of the sample. Sequenced sample: peripheral blood. Receptors were obtained from a woman of 80 years or more with COVID-19, enrolled during active disease.

This chain joins TRBV5-4 and TRBJ1-5; 8 bases are a match to TRBD1. This CDR3 region has 16 residues. The V gene's germline CDR1 is SGHNT and CDR2 YYREEE (reference sequence). V was clipped by 4 bases and J by 11 bases; unmatched bases: 17. The CDR3: CASSNGQGGMVGAQHF. CDR3 nucleotides: TGTGCCAGCAGCAACGGACAGGGAGGTATGGTTGGGGCCCAGCATTTT.

Only one count was recorded for this clone. Germline is not matched at one junction end, which may reflect a read error. CDR3 in DNA: TGTGCCAGCAGGGAAGACAAGATTGTTCCCTACACCTTC. Translation: CASREDKIVPYTF. The chain has TRBV2 and TRBJ1-2, with D unclear. The V gene's germline CDR1 is SNHLY and CDR2 FYNNEI. The CDR3 covers 13 residues.

The chain employs TRBV15 and TRBJ2-7; 10 bases fit TRBD2. Trimming took 5 bases from V and 5 from J; bases not matched to a gene: 9. Per germline, CDR1 LNHNV and CDR2 YYDKDF (reference sequence). The CDR3 consists of 15 residues. This chain's CDR3 is CATSLTAGGSHEQYF. CDR3 DNA sequence: TGTGCCACCAGCCTCACAGCGGGAGGGTCCCACGAGCAGTACTTC.

The V gene is TRBV6-5, the J gene TRBJ2-7; a possible D gene is TRBD1 (6 bases). The CDR3 loop spans 13 amino acids. V was trimmed by 2 bases and J by 7 bases, leaving 12 bases between them. The V gene's germline CDR1 is MNHEY and CDR2 SVGAGI. As DNA, the CDR3 is TGTGCCAGCAGTTACGGGCAGGGGTGGGAGCAGTACTTC. This codes for CASSYGQGWEQYF.

The chain combines TRBV5-4 with TRBJ1-2; 12 bases align to TRBD1. CDR1 and CDR2 (germline): SGHNT, YYREEE (reference sequence). CDR3 length equals 13 residues. The trim removed 0 bases at V and 12 bases at J, leaving 3 bases unmatched. The CDR3 DNA is TGTGCCAGCAGCTTGGACGGGACAGGGGGCAACACCTTC. It translates to CASSLDGTGGNTF. The full variable domain, in which reference TRBV5-4 and TRBJ1-2 provide the parts outside the CDR3, is ETGVTQSPTHLIKTRGQQVTLRCSSQSGHNTVSWYQQALGQGPQFIFQYYREEENGRGNFPPRFSGLQFPNYSSELNVNALELDDSALYLCASSLDGTGGNTFGSGTRLTVV.

The chain has TRBV5-1 and TRBJ1-1; a weak D match, TRBD1 (6 bases). Trimming removed 0 bases at V and 4 bases at J, with 10 bases between. The germline V gene has CDR1 SGHRS and CDR2 YFSETQ. The CDR3 runs to 14 residues. The CDR3 DNA is TGCGCCAGCAGCTTGGCGCAGGGGAGCACTGAAGCTTTCTTT. Its translation: CASSLAQGSTEAFF.

The rearrangement links TRBV29-1 to TRBJ1-1, with D possibly being TRBD1 (6 bases). V lost 4 bases, J lost 1 base, and 13 bases lay in between. From germline, CDR1 is SQVTM and CDR2 ANQGSEA. There are 14 residues in the CDR3. CDR3 loop: CSVVSAQGNTEAFF. Here the CDR3 DNA reads TGCAGCGTTGTATCGGCACAGGGGAACACTGAAGCTTTCTTT. The whole variable domain, remainder taken from reference TRBV29-1 and TRBJ1-1, is SAVISQKPSRDICQRGTSLTIQCQVDSQVTMMFWYRQQPGQSLTLIATANQGSEATYESGFVIDKFPISRPNLTFSTLTVSNMSPEDSSIYLCSVVSAQGNTEAFFGQGTRLTVV.

In its sample, this clone was seen a few times. CDR3 nucleotides: TGTGCCAGCAGTAATGACAGGGTCGAGAGTCAGCCCCAGCATTTT. Its translation is CASSNDRVESQPQHF. This chain uses TRBV2 with TRBJ1-5, with 7 bases matching TRBD1. With V trimmed by 5 bases and J by 6 bases, 10 bases remained unmatched. The CDR3 contains 15 residues. Germline CDR1 reads SNHLY; CDR2 reads FYNNEI. The full variable domain, completed using reference TRBV2 and TRBJ1-5, is EPEVTQTPSHQVTQMGQEVILRCVPISNHLYFYWYRQILGQKVEFLVSFYNNEISEKSEIFDDQFSVERPDGSNFTLKIRSTKLEDSAMYFCASSNDRVESQPQHFGDGTRLSIL.

The chain combines TRBV2 with TRBJ2-3; 7 bases align to TRBD1. The CDR3 consists of 14 residues. J was trimmed by 0 bases and V by 7 bases; bases with no gene match: 4. Germline CDR1 SNHLY, CDR2 FYNNEI. CDR3 protein: CASTGTVSTDTQYF. CDR3 nucleotides: TGTGCCAGCACTGGGACAGTCAGCACAGATACGCAGTATTTT.

This chain connects TRBV6-5 to TRBJ1-2, with D maybe TRBD1 (5 bases). V lost 6 bases to trimming and J lost 4 bases, with 12 bases between them. Germline V CDR1 and CDR2: MNHEY, SVGAGI. The CDR3 contains 13 residues. CDR3 sequence (DNA): TGTGCCAGCAGACCTAAGGGACTCTATGGCTACACCTTC. It translates to CASRPKGLYGYTF.

DNA of the CDR3: TGTGCCAGCAGCCAAGATTCAGGAGCGGGGCGGAATGAGCAGTTCTTC. Protein: CASSQDSGAGRNEQFF. The gene calls are TRBV3-1 (or the pseudogene TRBV3-2) and TRBJ2-1; TRBD2 aligns across 7 bases. Germline loops: CDR1 LGHDT, CDR2 YNNKEL (reference sequence). Losses at the gene ends were 0 bases for V and 7 bases for J; bases not matched to a gene: 9. The CDR3 runs to 16 residues.

The table lists this clone with a count of one. The chain is built from TRBV9 and TRBJ2-1; 11 bases map to TRBD2. This CDR3 contains 17 residues. The trim removed 0 bases at V and 2 bases at J, leaving 4 bases unmatched. Germline CDR1 is SGDLS and CDR2 is YYNGEE. The CDR3 DNA follows: TGTGCCAGCAGCGTAGGACTAGCGGGACGACCCTACAATGAGCAGTTCTTC. Its protein is CASSVGLAGRPYNEQFF.

The chain employs TRBV5-1 and TRBJ2-7; D is uncertain. The CDR3 has 15 residues. V shed 2 bases and J shed 2 bases, with 14 bases lying between them. In germline, CDR1 is SGHRS, CDR2 YFSETQ. Here the CDR3 reads CASSLTSAAPYEQYF. The CDR3 region has the DNA TGCGCCAGCAGCTTAACGTCGGCGGCCCCCTACGAGCAGTACTTC.

The CDR3 reads CASSSNYGYTF. The CDR3 coding sequence is TGTGCCAGCAGTTCGAACTATGGCTACACCTTC. The rearrangement links TRBV28 to TRBJ1-2; no firm D call. The germline V gene has CDR1 MDHEN and CDR2 SYDVKM. The CDR3 extends over 11 amino acids. Trimming pared 4 bases from V and 2 bases from J, leaving 2 bases between.

The chain uses TRBV11-2 and TRBJ1-1; maybe TRBD1 (5 bases). Germline CDR1 and CDR2: SGHAT and FQNNGV. The CDR3 has 13 amino acids. V was clipped by 5 bases and J by 0 bases, with 7 bases between them. The CDR3 loop is CASSATVNTEAFF. CDR3 sequence (DNA): TGTGCCAGCAGCGCGACAGTGAACACTGAAGCTTTCTTT.

This CDR3 reads CATSDSSLADNEKLFF. CDR3 sequence (DNA): TGTGCCACCAGTGATTCCTCCCTGGCTGATAATGAAAAACTGTTTTTT. The chain combines TRBV24-1 with TRBJ1-4, with D uncertain. Per the germline V gene, CDR1 is KGHDR and CDR2 is SFDVKD. V was shortened by 2 bases and J by 4 bases, with 13 bases between the two germline ends. This CDR3 is 16 amino acids long.

The chain couples TRBV19 to TRBJ1-3, with 7 bases lining up with TRBD1. This CDR3 comprises 15 residues. Trimming took 6 bases from V and 5 from J; bases not matched to a gene: 10. Germline lookup yields CDR1 LNHDA and CDR2 SQIVND (reference sequence). As DNA, the CDR3 is TGTGCCAGTAGGGATGGGACAGCGAACCGAAACACCATATATTTT. Its protein product is CASRDGTANRNTIYF.

The chain carries TRBV7-9 and TRBJ2-5; D possibly corresponds to TRBD2 (5 bases). CDR3 length equals 13 residues. The V end lost 2 bases, the J end lost 4 bases, and 8 bases lay between the germline ends. The germline V gene encodes CDR1 SEHNR and CDR2 FQNEAQ (reference sequence). The DNA for the CDR3 is TGTGCCAGCAGCTTACGGGGAATAGAGACCCAGTACTTC. Protein: CASSLRGIETQYF.

The J gene is TRBJ2-1, the V gene TRBV5-1; 7 nucleotides align to TRBD2. J was trimmed by 7 bases and V by 4 bases; bases with no gene match: 11. CDR3 length equals 15 residues. From germline, CDR1 is SGHRS and CDR2 YFSETQ. CDR3 DNA: TGCGCCAGCAGCGAAGGAGGACTAGAGTTAAATGAGCAGTTCTTC. Translating it yields CASSEGGLELNEQFF.

The chain uses TRBV5-5 and TRBJ1-3; TRBD1 might be the D (5 bases). The germline V and J ends were trimmed by 3 bases and 0 bases, with 13 bases remaining between them. Germline V gene sequence: CDR1 SGHKS, CDR2 YYEKEE (reference sequence). This CDR3 contains 16 residues. The CDR3: CASSSLGGGSGNTIYF. In DNA form, the CDR3 reads TGTGCCAGCAGCTCTCTTGGGGGGGGCTCTGGAAACACCATATATTTT.

The chain joins TRBV5-5 to TRBJ2-1; 7 positions agree with TRBD1. CDR1 and CDR2 (germline): SGHKS, YYEKEE (reference sequence). J lost 12 bases, V lost 2 bases, and 11 bases had no gene match. The length of the CDR3 is 14 residues. The CDR3 loop is CASSLLNSGQRQFF. In nucleotides, the CDR3 is TGTGCCAGCAGCTTACTAAACTCGGGACAGAGGCAGTTCTTC. The full variable domain, rest sourced from reference TRBV5-5 and TRBJ2-1, is DAGVTQSPTHLIKTRGQQVTLRCSPISGHKSVSWYQQVLGQGPQFIFQYYEKEERGRGNFPDRFSARQFPNYSSELNVNALLLGDSALYLCASSLLNSGQRQFFGPGTRLTVL.

Turning to this clone: Other nucleotide sequences in the sample specify the same CDR3. V gene TRBV9 combines with J gene TRBJ2-6, with a possible D match to TRBD1 (7 bases). Germline V lookup: CDR1 SGDLS, CDR2 YYNGEE. This CDR3 spans 16 amino acids. V lost 2 bases, J lost 0 bases, and 9 bases lay in between. The CDR3 loop reads CASSVRGDSGANVLTF. The CDR3 DNA reads as TGTGCCAGCAGCGTCAGGGGGGACTCTGGGGCCAACGTCCTGACTTTC.

This clone came up a few times. This sequence joins TRBV6-5 and TRBJ1-1; TRBD1 aligns across 8 bases. Germline CDR1 reads MNHEY; CDR2 reads SVGAGI. Trimming took 10 bases from V and 2 from J; bases not matched to a gene: 9. CDR3 length: 14 residues. The CDR3 DNA is TGTGCCACAGCCGTCGACAGGGGTAACACTGAAGCTTTCTTT. Translation gives CATAVDRGNTEAFF.

The CDR3 sequence: CASSELTGHRGNQPQHF. CDR3 nucleotide sequence: TGTGCCAGCAGTGAGTTAACAGGCCACAGGGGCAATCAGCCCCAGCATTTT. The J gene is TRBJ1-5, the V gene TRBV6-1; D is possibly TRBD1 (6 bases). CDR3 length: 17 amino acids. CDR1 and CDR2 from the germline V gene are MNHNS and SASEGT. Deletions cut 3 bases from V and 2 bases from J, with 17 bases between.